These 27 T cell receptor beta chains were sequenced from one sample in a study of blood T cell repertoires in COVID-19. TCRdb's table, derived via immunoSEQ multiplex PCR, lists solely in-frame clones and lacks some. The table includes about 280,000 clones, 88% detected once. Material for sequencing was peripheral blood. These receptor sequences come from a man between 18 and 29 years old with active or convalescent COVID-19.

The chain employs TRBV7-9 and TRBJ2-7; TRBD2 agrees at 11 bases. Germline lookup yields CDR1 SEHNR and CDR2 FQNEAQ (reference sequence). This CDR3 has 16 amino acids. With V trimmed by 5 bases and J by 6 bases, 12 bases remained unmatched. CDR3 coding DNA: TGTGCCAGCAGCCCCCTAGCGGGGGGTGTCGGTTTCGAGCAGTACTTC. It is translated as CASSPLAGGVGFEQYF.

The rearrangement joins TRBV19 to TRBJ2-7; D gene unclear. Germline V gives CDR1 LNHDA, CDR2 SQIVND (reference sequence). CDR3 length equals 14 residues. V lost 3 bases, J lost 0 bases, and 9 bases lay in between. CDR3 amino acids: CASSMTLSSYEQYF. Here the CDR3 DNA reads TGTGCCAGTAGTATGACTCTAAGCTCCTACGAGCAGTACTTC.

The chain is built from TRBV2 and TRBJ1-1, with 10 bases fitting TRBD1. Germline V gene sequence: CDR1 SNHLY, CDR2 FYNNEI. The trim removed 9 bases at V and 0 bases at J, leaving 4 bases unmatched. The CDR3 covers 14 residues. The CDR3 reads CARKGQGMNTEAFF. The CDR3 DNA reads as TGTGCCAGGAAGGGACAGGGGATGAACACTGAAGCTTTCTTT. Full variable domain (rest looked up from reference TRBV2 and TRBJ1-1): EPEVTQTPSHQVTQMGQEVILRCVPISNHLYFYWYRQILGQKVEFLVSFYNNEISEKSEIFDDQFSVERPDGSNFTLKIRSTKLEDSAMYFCARKGQGMNTEAFFGQGTRLTVV.

The V call is TRBV7-9, the J call TRBJ1-1; D not resolved. The CDR3 consists of 14 residues. V gave up 4 bases and J gave up 2 bases, with 11 bases separating them. Germline V gives CDR1 SEHNR, CDR2 FQNEAQ (reference sequence). Written as DNA, the CDR3 is TGTGCCAGCAGCTCCCTATCGGTTAACACTGAAGCTTTCTTT. This translates into CASSSLSVNTEAFF.

V gene TRBV3-1 (or the pseudogene TRBV3-2) combines with J gene TRBJ2-1; D might be TRBD1 (6 bases). Deletions cut 1 base from V and 15 bases from J, with 16 bases between. Germline V gene sequence: CDR1 LGHDT, CDR2 YNNKEL (reference sequence). CDR3 size: 13 residues. CDR3 in DNA: TGTGCCAGCAGCCAAGGTGACTCAGGGGCTCCGTTCTTC. As protein: CASSQGDSGAPFF.

V and J are TRBV7-2 and TRBJ2-3; 7 nucleotides match TRBD2. V gave up 1 base and J gave up 5 bases; unmatched junction bases: 3. CDR1 and CDR2 from the germline V gene are SGHTA and FQGNSA. CDR3 length: 14 residues. The CDR3 sequence: CASSLVGGVDTQYF. The CDR3 DNA reads as TGTGCCAGCAGCTTAGTGGGGGGGGTAGATACGCAGTATTTT.

This clone was seen once. The chain combines TRBV19 with TRBJ2-1; TRBD1 is a possible D gene (7 bases). Trimming took off 8 bases at V and 9 bases at J, with 17 bases between the two ends. The germline gives CDR1 LNHDA, CDR2 SQIVND (reference sequence). The CDR3 is 13 amino acids. CDR3 residues: CASQRAGGSEQFF. In DNA form, the CDR3 reads TGTGCCAGTCAGAGGGCAGGGGGGAGTGAGCAGTTCTTC. Variable domain in full (rest from reference TRBV19 and TRBJ2-1): DGGITQSPKYLFRKEGQNVTLSCEQNLNHDAMYWYRQDPGQGLRLIYYSQIVNDFQKGDIAEGYSVSREKKESFPLTVTSAQKNPTAFYLCASQRAGGSEQFFGPGTRLTVL.

The rearrangement joins TRBV19 to TRBJ1-5, with D hard to call. V dropped 4 bases and J dropped 5 bases, with 12 bases sitting between them. Germline values: CDR1 LNHDA, CDR2 SQIVND (reference sequence). This CDR3 comprises 14 residues. CDR3 nucleotide sequence: TGTGCCAGTAGTAGAGGGTTGACGGATCAGCCCCAGCATTTT. This codes for CASSRGLTDQPQHF. The variable domain in full, with the rest retrieved from reference TRBV19 and TRBJ1-5, is DGGITQSPKYLFRKEGQNVTLSCEQNLNHDAMYWYRQDPGQGLRLIYYSQIVNDFQKGDIAEGYSVSREKKESFPLTVTSAQKNPTAFYLCASSRGLTDQPQHFGDGTRLSIL.

This chain joins TRBV19 and TRBJ2-6, with unresolved D. The CDR3 loop spans 15 amino acids. V shed 4 bases and J shed 0 bases, with 7 bases lying between them. The germline V gene has CDR1 LNHDA and CDR2 SQIVND (reference sequence). DNA of the CDR3: TGTGCCAGTAGTAGCAGTAACTCTGGGGCCAACGTCCTGACTTTC. Protein product: CASSSSNSGANVLTF.

The chain uses TRBV2 and TRBJ1-5; possible D gene TRBD1, 6 bases. The CDR3 covers 15 residues. Germline CDR1 is SNHLY and CDR2 is FYNNEI. Trimming took off 4 bases at V and 0 bases at J, with 10 bases between the two ends. The CDR3 region has the DNA TGTGCCAGCAGTGCGTCAGGGGATAGCAATCAGCCCCAGCATTTT. This sequence encodes CASSASGDSNQPQHF.

The chain links TRBV2 to TRBJ2-2; D perhaps matches TRBD2 (7 bases). The ends were cut back, 4 bases at V and 6 bases at J, with 12 bases in the middle. The CDR3 contains 14 residues. Looked up from germline, CDR1 is SNHLY and CDR2 is FYNNEI. In DNA form, the CDR3 reads TGTGCCAGCAGTGTGGGGGGGGCACCCGGGGAGCTGTTTTTT. It yields the protein CASSVGGAPGELFF. The full variable domain, its missing parts supplied by reference TRBV2 and TRBJ2-2, is EPEVTQTPSHQVTQMGQEVILRCVPISNHLYFYWYRQILGQKVEFLVSFYNNEISEKSEIFDDQFSVERPDGSNFTLKIRSTKLEDSAMYFCASSVGGAPGELFFGEGSRLTVL.

This clone appeared once. The rearrangement joins TRBV7-9 to TRBJ1-1, with D perhaps matching TRBD1 (6 bases). Germline V lookup: CDR1 SEHNR, CDR2 FQNEAQ (reference sequence). Between the trimmed V and J ends, which lost 3 bases and 5 bases, there was a span of 19 bases. This CDR3 contains 16 residues. CDR3 DNA: TGTGCCAGCAGCTTGGGACAAGGGTTTTTTGGGACTGAAGCTTTCTTT. This sequence encodes CASSLGQGFFGTEAFF. Full variable domain (missing parts from reference TRBV7-9 and TRBJ1-1): DTGVSQNPRHKITKRGQNVTFRCDPISEHNRLYWYRQTLGQGPEFLTYFQNEAQLEKSRLLSDRFSAERPKGSFSTLEIQRTEQGDSAMYLCASSLGQGFFGTEAFFGQGTRLTVV.

The chain recombines TRBV5-6 with TRBJ2-7; D not certain. Germline lookup yields CDR1 SGHDT and CDR2 YYEEEE. Trimming removed 3 bases from V and 1 base from J, with 11 bases in between. The CDR3 is 14 residues long. CDR3 sequence (DNA): TGTGCCAGCAGCTGGTCGCAGAAGTCCTACGAGCAGTACTTC. As protein: CASSWSQKSYEQYF.

The gene calls are TRBV6-5 and TRBJ2-7; the match to TRBD1 covers 12 bases. The germline V gene encodes CDR1 MNHEY and CDR2 SVGAGI. The CDR3 has 16 residues. With 0 bases clipped from V and 4 bases from J, the junction kept 4 bases outside the gene matches. In nucleotides, the CDR3 is TGTGCCAGCAGTTACTCCGGGACAGGGGGCTTGTACGAGCAGTACTTC. It translates to CASSYSGTGGLYEQYF.

This chain connects TRBV25-1 to TRBJ2-7, with 8 bases matching TRBD1. The CDR3 covers 15 residues. Per the germline V gene, CDR1 is MGHDK and CDR2 is SYGVNS. J was trimmed by 3 bases and V by 0 bases; bases with no gene match: 4. CDR3 coding DNA: TGTGCCAGCAGTGAATACGGACAGGGATACTACGAGCAGTACTTC. This translates into CASSEYGQGYYEQYF.

As DNA, the CDR3 is TGCGCCAGCAGCCCCACCGACAGGGGCGGGGACACCGGGGAGCTGTTTTTT. It codes for CASSPTDRGGDTGELFF. The V and J genes are TRBV5-1 and TRBJ2-2, with 8 bases matching TRBD1. The trim removed 4 bases at V and 3 bases at J, leaving 11 bases unmatched. The germline CDR1 and CDR2 sequences are SGHRS and YFSETQ. The CDR3 length is 17 residues.

CDR3 region: CASSQAPVNTEAFF. As DNA, the CDR3 is TGCGCCAGCAGCCAAGCGCCAGTGAACACTGAAGCTTTCTTT. The V and J genes are TRBV4-1 and TRBJ1-1, with D hard to call. V lost 1 base to trimming and J lost 0 bases, with 6 bases between them. The germline V gene has CDR1 MGHRA and CDR2 YSYEKL. This CDR3 comprises 14 residues.

This chain links TRBV4-3 with TRBJ2-3; D call uncertain. Trimming stripped 0 bases from V and 3 bases from J, with 13 bases between. Germline V gene data show CDR1 as LGHNA and CDR2 as YSLEER. The CDR3 contains 16 residues. Here the CDR3 reads CASSQDLPRWTDTQYF. CDR3 DNA: TGCGCCAGCAGCCAAGATCTCCCTAGGTGGACAGATACGCAGTATTTT.

The chain's CDR3 is CASSMATGFYEQYF. CDR3 in DNA: TGTGCCAGTAGTATGGCAACAGGGTTCTACGAGCAGTACTTC. This chain joins TRBV19 and TRBJ2-7; D might be TRBD1 (6 bases). The CDR3 is 14 amino acids. From germline, CDR1 is LNHDA and CDR2 SQIVND (reference sequence). The V end lost 3 bases, the J end lost 3 bases, and 12 bases lay between the germline ends.

This chain links TRBV7-9 with TRBJ1-4; D might be TRBD1 (5 bases). The V gene lost 1 base and the J gene lost 7 bases, with 10 bases spanning the gap. Germline lookup yields CDR1 SEHNR and CDR2 FQNEAQ (reference sequence). CDR3 length: 14 residues. This CDR3 reads CASSLVTTGEKLFF. In DNA, the CDR3 is TGTGCCAGCAGCTTAGTGACAACAGGTGAAAAACTGTTTTTT.

This chain links TRBV14 with TRBJ1-1; D call uncertain. CDR1 SGHDN and CDR2 FVKESK come from the germline V gene. V shed 0 bases and J shed 10 bases, with 12 bases lying between them. The length of the CDR3 is 13 residues. CDR3 residues: CASSQDGKGRAFF. In DNA form, the CDR3 reads TGTGCCAGCAGCCAAGACGGGAAGGGTAGAGCTTTCTTT.

CDR3 residues: CASAPGRGSTEAFF. The CDR3 DNA reads TGTGCCAGCGCCCCGGGACGGGGGTCAACTGAAGCTTTCTTT. The V and J genes are TRBV9 and TRBJ1-1, with D tentatively TRBD1 (5 bases). The length of the CDR3 is 14 residues. V dropped 7 bases and J dropped 5 bases, with 18 bases sitting between them. Germline lookup yields CDR1 SGDLS and CDR2 YYNGEE.

The genes are TRBV5-4 and TRBJ1-4; D not resolved. Trimming took off 0 bases at V and 6 bases at J, with 9 bases between the two ends. The CDR3 extends over 14 amino acids. The germline gives CDR1 SGHNT, CDR2 YYREEE (reference sequence). The chain's CDR3 is CASSLATVDEKLFF. CDR3 nucleotide sequence: TGTGCCAGCAGCTTGGCTACAGTGGATGAAAAACTGTTTTTT.

This rearrangement joins TRBV12-2 to TRBJ2-1; TRBD2 is taken as the D call from the table, unchecked against the DNA. TRBV12-2 is marked as a pseudogene. This CDR3 has 16 residues. The CDR3 bases are TGTGCAAGTCGCTTAGCGGGACTAGCGGCCTACAATGAGCAGTTCTTC. Encoded protein: CASRLAGLAAYNEQFF.

The rearrangement joins TRBV11-2 to TRBJ2-7; a possible D gene is TRBD2 (6 bases). The germline V gene has CDR1 SGHAT and CDR2 FQNNGV. The CDR3 contains 15 residues. With 0 bases removed from V and 5 bases from J, the gap between germline ends came to 14 bases. The DNA for the CDR3 is TGTGCCAGCAGCTTAGAAGCGGGTAGGTTCGACGAGCAGTACTTC. Translation: CASSLEAGRFDEQYF.

The V and J genes are TRBV4-2 and TRBJ1-2, with 9 bases fitting TRBD1. Trimming cost V 4 bases and J 6 bases; bases outside gene matches: 6. This CDR3 has 14 amino acids. The germline CDR1 and CDR2 sequences are LGHNA and YNFKEQ. CDR3 DNA sequence: TGTGCCAGCAGCCCGGTGGGACAGGGAGATGGCTACACCTTC. This encodes CASSPVGQGDGYTF.

The chain uses TRBV4-3 and TRBJ2-3; 7 bases line up with TRBD2. The V gene's germline CDR1 is LGHNA and CDR2 YSLEER. V shed 6 bases and J 2 bases; nucleotides not matched to a gene: 8. CDR3 length: 15 amino acids. The CDR3 DNA reads as TGCGCCAGCAGTCGTAGCGGGTGGTTCACAGATACGCAGTATTTT. Its protein is CASSRSGWFTDTQYF.